Reported below is one T cell receptor beta chain. Antigen specificity is unknown. The final CDR3 position lacks the conserved phenylalanine or tryptophan, pointing to a likely read error. The sample originates from a study of tumor-infiltrating lymphocytes in primary liver carcinoma. Study as a whole: The patients, men and women alike, were aged 30 to 69 years. Measuring about 4.2 to 11 cm across, the tumors were staged as T1-T3 N0M0. General study results and limits: Tumor region pairs outstripped tumor-adjacent and tumor-blood pairs in overlap.

The investigators made TCR beta cDNA from about 500 ng total RNA, using a constant-region primer. Slightly modified ARM-PCR with three nested multiplex PCR rounds yielded TCR beta libraries. Two initial PCR rounds of about 11 cycles each paired TRBV1-TRBV30 forward primers with a C-beta reverse primer. Via MiXCR, TCRdb re-called the multiplex PCR reads, giving one row per CDR3 protein. Of 310,000 or so distinct CDR3 sequences in the sample, almost 65% were seen once. Blood RNA came from unsorted whole blood; germline DNA was also extracted. Chronic HBV infection, which was untreated, was present in the patients. This CDR3 comprises 17 residues. Germline V gene sequence: CDR1 MNHNY, CDR2 SVGAGI (reference sequence). V shed 2 bases, J shed 9 bases, and the junction held 16 bases outside the gene matches.

This chain connects TRBV6-6 to TRBJ2-1, with 7 positions matching TRBD2. This clonotype was sampled from a middle-aged man with primary liver carcinoma and hepatitis B virus infection. Sequencing was done on a sample of peripheral blood. The CDR3 is CASSYRPWGGPNSEQFY. As DNA, the CDR3 is TGTGCCAGCAGTTACCGACCGTGGGGGGGTCCCAACAGTGAGCAGTTCTAC.